Sequencing of this T cell receptor (beta chain) was carried out in a study of shared clonotypes between healthy human individuals. Original processing notes: Quality scores were absent from the junction-only immunoSEQ sequences, so filtering differed. Clones were read by immunoSEQ multiplex PCR, and TCRdb kept only the in-frame ones, dropping some. The V and J calls and clone size are taken from that table; D and trimming were inferred from the DNA. The profile shows over a million clones, around 78% of them singletons. Sequenced: memory CD4+ T cells from PBMCs. The subset denotes: CD45RA-negative fraction. The TCR sequence derives from a young man in good health. Some clones in this sample may be carry-over from other donors' samples.

CDR3 DNA: TGTGCCAGCAGCCAAGGAAACGGTGTAGGGGAGACCCAGTACTTC. This gives the protein CASSQGNGVGETQYF. This chain joins TRBV14 and TRBJ2-5; the D is unclear. Looked up from germline, CDR1 is SGHDN and CDR2 is FVKESK. The germline V and J ends were trimmed by 1 base and 5 bases, with 14 bases remaining between them. This CDR3 has 15 amino acids.